These 28 T cell receptor beta chains share one sample of origin, sequenced in a study of blood T cell repertoires in COVID-19. Generated by immunoSEQ multiplex PCR, the TCRdb table keeps only in-frame clones and is missing some. The table includes 200,000 to 300,000 clones, 83% detected once. The sequencing sample was made of peripheral blood. Receptors were obtained from a human donor in a cohort sampled during active COVID-19.

V and J are TRBV7-2 and TRBJ2-3; 10 positions agree with TRBD2. Trimming cost V 4 bases and J 0 bases; bases outside gene matches: 7. The CDR3 spans 17 residues. Germline CDR1 reads SGHTA; CDR2 reads FQGNSA. CDR3 in amino acids: CASSSERGGYSTDTQYF. The CDR3 DNA reads TGTGCCAGCAGCTCCGAGCGGGGGGGATATAGCACAGATACGCAGTATTTT.

The chain combines TRBV19 with TRBJ1-1; D gene unclear. The V and J ends lost 7 bases and 1 base respectively, with 16 bases between them. Germline CDR1 LNHDA, CDR2 SQIVND (reference sequence). CDR3 size: 15 residues. CDR3 nucleotide sequence: TGTGCCAGTACCCCCAGGCCAGTAAAGAACACTGAAGCTTTCTTT. It specifies CASTPRPVKNTEAFF.

This chain links TRBV18 with TRBJ2-3, with TRBD1 matching over 9 bases. Germline V gives CDR1 KGHSH, CDR2 LQKENI. J gave up 5 bases and V 3 bases, and 6 bases lay outside the gene matches. This CDR3 region has 15 residues. CDR3 sequence reads: CASSPQQGAEDTQYF. For the CDR3, the DNA is TGTGCCAGCTCACCCCAACAGGGGGCCGAAGATACGCAGTATTTT.

The CDR3 reads CAWSVIGGQPQHF. CDR3 in DNA: TGTGCCTGGAGTGTAATCGGGGGACAGCCCCAGCATTTT. The chain has TRBV30 and TRBJ1-5, with D possibly matching TRBD1 (5 bases). Germline V gene lookup returns CDR1 GTSNPN and CDR2 SVGIG (reference sequence). This CDR3 is 13 amino acids long. V lost 0 bases and J lost 7, with 10 bases in between.

The sample holds a few counts of this clone. The chain carries TRBV3-1 (or the pseudogene TRBV3-2) and TRBJ2-2; D is ambiguous. The CDR3 contains 15 residues. V lost 1 base, J lost 6 bases, and 12 bases lay in between. Germline loops: CDR1 LGHDT, CDR2 YNNKEL (reference sequence). The CDR3 here is CASSQGGNWAGELFF. The CDR3 DNA reads TGTGCCAGCAGCCAAGGAGGTAATTGGGCCGGGGAGCTGTTTTTT.

This rearrangement joins TRBV29-1 to TRBJ2-5; 8 bases match TRBD2. This CDR3 has 13 amino acids. The junction had 7 bases not matched to a gene; V was cut back by 5 bases and J by 5 bases. Germline values: CDR1 SQVTM, CDR2 ANQGSEA. The CDR3 loop is CSVTGGAEETQYF. The CDR3 DNA is TGCAGCGTTACCGGGGGGGCCGAGGAGACCCAGTACTTC.

V gene TRBV10-3 combines with J gene TRBJ2-6; D gene uncertain. CDR1 ENHRY and CDR2 SYGVKD come from the germline V gene. Trimming took 0 bases from V and 2 from J, leaving 8 bases between them. There are 16 residues in the CDR3. This CDR3 is CAISESSTPGANVLTF. The CDR3 bases are TGTGCCATCAGTGAGTCCTCTACTCCTGGGGCCAACGTCCTGACTTTC.

The chain links TRBV28 to TRBJ1-1; TRBD1 might be the D (5 bases). The V gene's germline CDR1 is MDHEN and CDR2 SYDVKM. The CDR3 spans 12 residues. V lost 5 bases and J lost 3, with 7 bases in between. The CDR3, as DNA: TGTGCCAGCAGTACAGGTTACACTGAAGCTTTCTTT. It is translated as CASSTGYTEAFF.

Regarding this clone: Other nucleotide sequences in the sample specify the same CDR3. The rearrangement joins TRBV3-1 (or the pseudogene TRBV3-2) to TRBJ1-1, with TRBD1 matching over 7 bases. CDR1 and CDR2 from the germline V gene are LGHDT and YNNKEL (reference sequence). V lost 4 bases and J lost 0; bases outside the gene matches: 2. This CDR3 is built from 14 residues. In DNA, the CDR3 is TGTGCCAGCAGCCGAGGGACAGTGAACACTGAAGCTTTCTTT. Protein: CASSRGTVNTEAFF.

The chain employs TRBV24-1 and TRBJ2-1; tentative D call: TRBD2 (6 bases). With 9 bases removed from V and 5 bases from J, the gap between germline ends came to 19 bases. This CDR3 contains 15 residues. Germline loops: CDR1 KGHDR, CDR2 SFDVKD. The CDR3 nucleotides are TGTGCCACCGGGACTCCCTCGGGGAATCACAATGAGCAGTTCTTC. It yields the protein CATGTPSGNHNEQFF.

The chain joins TRBV11-2 to TRBJ2-7, with 7 bases lining up with TRBD2. The CDR3 extends over 12 amino acids. From germline, CDR1 is SGHAT and CDR2 FQNNGV. With 5 bases clipped from V and 3 bases from J, the junction kept 1 base outside the gene matches. The CDR3: CASSGTNYEQYF. The CDR3 nucleotides are TGTGCCAGCAGCGGGACTAACTACGAGCAGTACTTC. The whole variable domain, filled in from reference TRBV11-2 and TRBJ2-7, reads EAGVAQSPRYKIIEKRQSVAFWCNPISGHATLYWYQQILGQGPKLLIQFQNNGVVDDSQLPKDRFSAERLKGVDSTLKIQPAKLEDSAVYLCASSGTNYEQYFGPGTRLTVT.

The chain recombines TRBV24-1 with TRBJ2-5; the match to TRBD1 covers 9 bases. Germline-derived CDR1 and CDR2 are KGHDR and SFDVKD. There are 15 residues in the CDR3. The V gene end was trimmed by 5 bases and the J gene end by 4 bases; junction bases not matched to a gene: 7. CDR3 residues: CATSVTGQGRETQYF. CDR3 in DNA: TGTGCCACCAGTGTAACGGGACAGGGACGAGAGACCCAGTACTTC.

The J gene is TRBJ1-6, the V gene TRBV5-1; weak D call: TRBD1 (6 bases). V was cut by 2 bases and J by 10 bases, with 13 bases left in between. The CDR3 is 14 amino acids. Germline loops: CDR1 SGHRS, CDR2 YFSETQ. The CDR3, as DNA: TGCGCCAGCAGCTTACAGGGCCAGGAATCACCCCTCCACTTT. Its translation is CASSLQGQESPLHF.

The rearrangement joins TRBV29-1 to TRBJ1-1, with D perhaps matching TRBD1 (6 bases). This CDR3 comprises 15 residues. The V end was cut by 6 bases, the J end by 3 bases, with 20 bases between. Per the germline V gene, CDR1 is SQVTM and CDR2 is ANQGSEA. This CDR3 is CSVAAYTGYHTEAFF. For the CDR3, the DNA is TGCAGCGTGGCCGCTTACACAGGGTACCACACTGAAGCTTTCTTT.

J is TRBJ1-4 and V is TRBV6-1; maybe TRBD1 (6 bases). This CDR3 spans 17 amino acids. CDR1 is MNHNS and CDR2 is SASEGT in the germline V gene. V shed 2 bases and J shed 7 bases, with 20 bases lying between them. The CDR3 spells CASSEIMRPGASEKLFF. The CDR3 DNA sequence: TGTGCCAGCAGTGAAATTATGCGGCCAGGGGCGAGTGAAAAACTGTTTTTT.

Comments on this clone: In the same sample, other DNA sequences code for this CDR3. CDR3 loop: CASSMRTEAFF. Written as DNA, the CDR3 is TGTGCCAGTAGTATGAGAACTGAAGCTTTCTTT. The chain links TRBV19 to TRBJ1-1; D not resolved. Germline V gene sequence: CDR1 LNHDA, CDR2 SQIVND (reference sequence). V dropped 3 bases and J dropped 5 bases, with 4 bases sitting between them. CDR3 length: 11 amino acids.

V and J are TRBV28 and TRBJ2-3; D is unresolved. Deletions cut 6 bases from V and 3 bases from J, with 4 bases between. CDR3 length: 11 residues. Germline CDR1 and CDR2: MDHEN and SYDVKM. The CDR3 reads CASSVTDTQYF. CDR3 nucleotides: TGTGCCAGCAGCGTAACAGATACGCAGTATTTT.

The V gene is TRBV7-2, the J gene TRBJ1-2; 9 bases map to TRBD1. The CDR3 consists of 14 residues. V lost 7 bases, J lost 4 bases, and 7 bases stayed unmatched. The V gene's germline CDR1 is SGHTA and CDR2 FQGNSA. The CDR3: CASNQQGAFYGYTF. The CDR3 bases are TGTGCCAGCAACCAACAGGGGGCATTCTATGGCTACACCTTC.

This chain connects TRBV7-9 to TRBJ1-2; the D gene is possibly TRBD1 (5 bases). Looked up from germline, CDR1 is SEHNR and CDR2 is FQNEAQ (reference sequence). The CDR3 extends over 15 amino acids. The V and J ends lost 1 base and 2 bases respectively, with 11 bases between them. The CDR3 DNA sequence: TGTGCCAGCAGCTTAGTGAACAGGCAGAACTATGGCTACACCTTC. Amino acid sequence: CASSLVNRQNYGYTF.

The chain links TRBV11-3 to TRBJ2-1, with D hard to call. V was clipped by 2 bases and J by 4 bases, with 6 bases between them. The CDR3 is made up of 13 amino acids. Per germline, CDR1 SGHNT and CDR2 YENEEA. The chain's CDR3 is CASSLNRYNEQFF. DNA for the CDR3: TGTGCCAGCAGCTTAAACAGATACAATGAGCAGTTCTTC.

The chain employs TRBV5-8 and TRBJ2-7; possibly TRBD2 for D (6 bases). The germline CDR1 and CDR2 sequences are SGHTS and YDEGEE. The germline V and J ends were trimmed by 4 bases and 6 bases, with 17 bases remaining between them. The CDR3 has 14 amino acids. CDR3 nucleotides: TGTGCCAGCAGCCCGGGGGTCGGGGGTCTCGAGCAGTACTTC. It codes for CASSPGVGGLEQYF.

This clone has just one count. The J gene is TRBJ2-1, the V gene TRBV6-5; D unresolved. CDR3 size: 15 residues. V gave up 7 bases and J gave up 2 bases, with 15 bases separating them. Germline V gives CDR1 MNHEY, CDR2 SVGAGI. As DNA, the CDR3 is TGTGCCAGCATTCTACTCCCAGGCACCTACAATGAGCAGTTCTTC. It specifies CASILLPGTYNEQFF.

This sequence joins TRBV18 and TRBJ2-3, with D possibly TRBD1 on 6 matching bases. The CDR3 is 14 amino acids. Germline CDR1 and CDR2: KGHSH and LQKENI. V dropped 2 bases and J dropped 6 bases, with 12 bases sitting between them. Here the CDR3 DNA reads TGTGCCAGCTCACCAGGCGGACAGCGGGATACGCAGTATTTT. Protein: CASSPGGQRDTQYF.

The chain has TRBV4-2 and TRBJ2-1; D unresolved. This CDR3 spans 15 amino acids. Germline CDR1 LGHNA, CDR2 YNFKEQ. Trimming cost V 4 bases and J 0 bases, with 10 bases left between them. This chain's CDR3 is CASSPSEFSYNEQFF. As DNA, the CDR3 is TGTGCCAGCAGCCCCTCCGAGTTCTCCTACAATGAGCAGTTCTTC.

This clone was observed a few times. V gene TRBV27 combines with J gene TRBJ2-6; D is perhaps TRBD2 (7 bases). Germline CDR1 reads MNHEY; CDR2 reads SMNVEV (reference sequence). CDR3 length: 18 residues. The V and J ends lost 6 bases and 1 base respectively, with 19 bases between them. The CDR3 nucleotides read TGTGCCAGCAGCCTACTAGGGGGGGACCTGTCTGGGGCCAACGTCCTGACTTTC. It codes for CASSLLGGDLSGANVLTF.

This chain links TRBV12-3 or TRBV12-4 with TRBJ2-4, with D hard to call. The V gene lost 2 bases and the J gene lost 5 bases, with 4 bases spanning the gap. CDR3 size: 12 residues. The CDR3 sequence is CASSLPQNIQYF. Here the CDR3 DNA reads TGTGCCAGCAGTTTACCTCAAAACATTCAGTACTTC.

CDR3 DNA: TGTGCCAGCAGCCAAGGGGGGACTAGGGTTTACGAGCAGTACTTC. It translates to CASSQGGTRVYEQYF. The rearrangement joins TRBV4-2 to TRBJ2-7; TRBD2 aligns across 8 bases. The CDR3 is 15 amino acids. CDR1 is LGHNA and CDR2 is YNFKEQ in the germline V gene. V lost 1 base to trimming and J lost 4 bases; unmatched junction nucleotides: 6.

In the case of this clone: One end of the junction fails to match germline, which may point to a read error. The chain employs TRBV4-1 and TRBJ1-1; 7 nucleotides line up with TRBD1. The CDR3 loop spans 16 amino acids. Germline CDR1 and CDR2: MGHRA and YSYEKL. The CDR3 loop is CARSRPGRDRNTEAFF. Here the CDR3 DNA reads TGCGCCCGCAGCCGCCCCGGCCGGGACAGAAACACTGAAGCTTTCTTT.